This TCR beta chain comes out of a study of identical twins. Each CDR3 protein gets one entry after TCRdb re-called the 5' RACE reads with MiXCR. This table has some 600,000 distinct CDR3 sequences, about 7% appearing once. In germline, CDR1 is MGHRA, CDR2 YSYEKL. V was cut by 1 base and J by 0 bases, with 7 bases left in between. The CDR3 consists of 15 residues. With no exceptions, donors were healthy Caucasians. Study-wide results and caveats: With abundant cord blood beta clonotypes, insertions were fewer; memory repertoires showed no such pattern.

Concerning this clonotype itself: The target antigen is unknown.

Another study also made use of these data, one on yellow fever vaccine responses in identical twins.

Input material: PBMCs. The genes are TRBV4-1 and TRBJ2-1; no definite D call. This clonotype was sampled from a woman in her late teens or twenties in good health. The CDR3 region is CASSQGINSYNEQFF. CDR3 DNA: TGCGCCAGCAGCCAAGGGATAAACTCCTACAATGAGCAGTTCTTC.